This TCR beta chain was captured in a study of cytomegalovirus exposure and HLA in healthy donors. Study as a whole: Approximately 180 million T cells yielded 90 million to 130 million unique TCR beta sequences in earlier analysis. Among approximately 400 genotyped donors, about 83% fell in the Caucasian-associated ancestry cluster. Study observations and caveats: In a later analysis, donors in an Asian-associated ancestry cluster reportedly had fewer N-insertions in productive TCRs than the cohort mean. Immune exposure was documented only through CMV serostatus.

PCR involved 60 Vbeta and 13 Jbeta primers. TCRdb keeps only in-frame clones here, not all; method: immunoSEQ multiplex PCR. Of around 160,000 clones in the sample, about 80% were seen once. With respect to this clone: The antigen is unknown.

This CDR3 is 16 amino acids long. Germline V gene lookup returns CDR1 LNHNV and CDR2 YYDKDF (reference sequence). The receptor's source is a man aged 18 to 29 in good health and CMV-seropositive. Material: PBMCs. The chain recombines TRBV15 with TRBJ2-5; 8 bases match TRBD1. The DNA end lines up better with TRBJ2-7; the J call may be wrong. The CDR3 region is CATSRESGTGRDEQYF. In DNA, the CDR3 is TGTGCCACCAGCAGAGAGTCCGGGACAGGTCGCGACGAGCAGTACTTC.